This entry features one TCR beta chain sequence. Its cognate antigen is unknown. Libraries were prepared by immunoSEQ multiplex PCR; TCRdb keeps only in-frame clonotypes and omits some of them. This table has approximately 27,000 clones, roughly 70% appearing once. The CDR3 has 17 amino acids. The V end lost 4 bases, the J end lost 5 bases, and 23 bases lay between the germline ends. CDR1 is LGHDT, CDR2 YNNKEL, per germline (reference sequence). The unexposed donors gave CD4+ T cells in about 2010-2019, prior to COVID-19. The cells were cultured for around ten days before CD4+ T cells were isolated. The data derive from a study of CD4 T cells in relation to SARS-CoV-2 and coronaviruses.

This TCR derives from a human donor in good health. Sequenced material: CD4+ T cells from PBMCs, cultured in vitro. V and J are TRBV3-1 (or the pseudogene TRBV3-2) and TRBJ2-5, with D perhaps TRBD1 or TRBD2 (6 bases each). The CDR3 bases are TGTGCCAGCAGCCGCCCACAGGGAACGACTAGGAGGGAGACCCAGTACTTC. Its translation is CASSRPQGTTRRETQYF.